This is a list of T cell receptor beta chains from one sample in a study of regulatory T cells in long-lasting Graves disease. TCRdb processed the multiplex PCR reads anew with MiXCR; each CDR3 protein has one entry. The sample holds about 420,000 distinct CDR3 sequences, about 16% seen once. These data also featured in a second study, about T cells in Graves' hyperthyroidism and ophthalmopathy.

The source material was peripheral blood mononuclear cells (PBMCs), sampled at new diagnosis, from a patient treated with antithyroid drugs. The receptors come from a woman younger than 35 with Graves disease. Each CDR3 is given with its conserved first and last residue.

V: TRBV5-4
J: TRBJ1-6
CDR3: CASSVYNSPLHF

V: TRBV6-2/TRBV6-3
J: TRBJ2-7
CDR3: CASRKTGRGSYEQYF

V: TRBV12-3/TRBV12-4
J: TRBJ2-7
CDR3: CASSFRQGISEQYF

V: TRBV9
J: TRBJ2-2
CDR3: CASNDPSGTSGSNTGELFF

V: TRBV6-2/TRBV6-3
J: TRBJ2-3
CDR3: CASSRVPGQGDTQYF

V: TRBV12-3/TRBV12-4
J: TRBJ2-2
CDR3: CANRDQNTGELFF

V: TRBV24-1
J: TRBJ2-1
CDR3: CATSDFGPTTYNEQFF

V: TRBV12-3/TRBV12-4
J: TRBJ1-1
CDR3: CASREANSEAFF

V: TRBV6-5
J: TRBJ1-2
CDR3: CASSYSGQDYGYTF

V: TRBV13
J: TRBJ2-3
CDR3: CASSPRGVSTDTQYF

V: TRBV3-1
J: TRBJ2-1
CDR3: CASSPHLGASEQFF

V: TRBV13
J: TRBJ2-5
CDR3: CASSSVREFSGQETQYF

V: TRBV14
J: TRBJ1-2
CDR3: CASSRDWGGYTF

V: TRBV4-3
J: TRBJ1-1
CDR3: CASSQSRGRRTEAFF

V: TRBV28
J: TRBJ2-3
CDR3: CASSPASGGGYTDTQYF

V: TRBV5-1
J: TRBJ2-2
CDR3: CASSLTSSGANTGELFF

V: TRBV20-1
J: TRBJ2-1
CDR3: CSARQPSGMYNEQFF

V: TRBV20-1
J: TRBJ2-1
CDR3: CSARWENEQFF

V: TRBV18
J: TRBJ2-5
CDR3: CASSPPNQETQYF

V: TRBV28
J: TRBJ2-7
CDR3: CASSKGGGYEQYF

V: TRBV24-1
J: TRBJ2-1
CDR3: CATSDLATGTRTPNEQFF

V: TRBV11-2
J: TRBJ2-4
CDR3: CASSLRTLGNIQYF

V: TRBV20-1
J: TRBJ2-3
CDR3: CSARAELAGGPDTQYF